Given below is one T cell receptor beta chain in context. No cognate antigen has been identified for it. No per-base quality is available; no much larger clone lies one base away. The data are from a study of T-cell memory formation after mild COVID-19 (dated by TCRdb to about 2021). About the study as a whole: TCR sequence clusters from the two donors were largely donor specific. In two donors, T-cell clones that expanded and contracted after mild COVID-19 were tracked by sequencing TCRalpha and TCRbeta repertoires over time. The cohort was made up of two young adult volunteers, one female and one male, who were previously healthy. The full study reports these points: SARS-CoV-2 specificity of the second-wave clones peaking on day 37 was not confirmed. Clones contracting from day 15 to 85 had balanced CD4/CD8 phenotypes, while a second wave expanding from day 15 to 37 was biased towards CD4+. The detection of some responding clones in pre-infection memory suggests that pre-existing cross-reactive memory T cells joined the SARS-CoV-2 response. Only two mild cases were covered by the study, and larger cohorts that include severe cases with pre-infection samples were considered necessary. Contracting CD4+ clones turned up mainly in the CM and EM memory subsets, whereas EMRA was where CD8+ clones were enriched.

CDR1 and CDR2, looked up from the germline V gene, are SGHTA and FQGNSA. The CDR3 numbers 18 residues from cysteine through phenylalanine. Only CDR3 DNA remains: 54 bases, in frame from the first base. V ends up 1 base short and J 1 base short, with an unmatched junction base count of 10. Sequencing instrument: Illumina NovaSeq 6000. cDNA libraries for TCRalpha and TCRbeta were prepared by 5'RACE using constant-segment primers, with sample barcodes and unique molecular identifiers added. Trizol reagent was used to extract RNA from every sample. Library amplification was performed in two PCR steps, and a second sample barcode and Illumina TruSeq adapters were introduced in the second step. The libraries were sequenced on an Illumina NovaSeq using 2 x 150 bp paired-end reads. The authors' analysis ran thus. With migec v1.2.7, reads were demultiplexed and then collapsed into UMI-guided consensus sequences. Using mixcr v2.1.11, the UMI consensuses were aligned to TRA and TRB V and J templates and assembled into clonotypes. A clonotype was counted as expanded or contracted only if both edgeR and NoisET called the change significant, with noise models trained on biological replicates. edgeR calls used a false discovery rate-adjusted p below 0.01 and a log2 fold-change threshold of 1. PCA with hierarchical clustering of max-normalized trajectories of the 1000 most abundant clonotypes was used as exploratory dynamics analysis. The CD4 or CD8 phenotype of responding clones was assigned using the separately sequenced CD4+ and CD8+ repertoires. TCRdb reprocessing: public reads trimmed at Q25 with fastp, clones called with MiXCR, in-frame beta chains kept. Every CDR3 protein is listed once, alongside the most common genes and DNA of its rows. These V and J calls are TCRdb output, not the study's own analysis. This sample holds about 100,000 distinct CDR3 sequences; over 8.5% were observed only once. The biggest ten clones account for approximately 39% of the sample.

Ficoll-Paque density gradient centrifugation was the method used to isolate PBMCs. The sample consisted of PBMCs or a T cell subset sorted from them (not recorded which). The rearrangement combines TRBV7-2 with TRBJ1-1, with TRBD1 identical over 9 junction bases. This receptor was obtained from a young man who had mild COVID-19 (a few samples of this study predate the infection). The sample titles of this study are shuffled in the database, so cell type and time point are left out; the donor was told from shared clones. The DNA sequence is as follows: TGTGCCAGCAGCTTAGGTGCCCCGGGACAGGGTAAGAACACTGAAGCTTTCTTT. Its protein reads: CASSLGAPGQGKNTEAFF.